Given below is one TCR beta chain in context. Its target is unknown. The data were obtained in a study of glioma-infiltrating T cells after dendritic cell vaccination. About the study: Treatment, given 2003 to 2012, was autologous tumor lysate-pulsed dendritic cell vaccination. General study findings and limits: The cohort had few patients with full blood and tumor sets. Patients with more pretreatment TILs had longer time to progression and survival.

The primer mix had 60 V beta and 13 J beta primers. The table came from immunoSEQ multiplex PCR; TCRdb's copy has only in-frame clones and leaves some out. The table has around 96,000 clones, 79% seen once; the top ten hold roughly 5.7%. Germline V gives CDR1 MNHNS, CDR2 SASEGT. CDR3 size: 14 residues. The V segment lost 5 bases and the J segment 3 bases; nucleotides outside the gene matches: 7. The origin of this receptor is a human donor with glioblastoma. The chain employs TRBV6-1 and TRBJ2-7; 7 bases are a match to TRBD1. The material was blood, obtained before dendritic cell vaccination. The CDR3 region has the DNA TGTGCCAGCAGTCAGCCGGGACAGAGCTACGAGCAGTACTTC. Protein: CASSQPGQSYEQYF.